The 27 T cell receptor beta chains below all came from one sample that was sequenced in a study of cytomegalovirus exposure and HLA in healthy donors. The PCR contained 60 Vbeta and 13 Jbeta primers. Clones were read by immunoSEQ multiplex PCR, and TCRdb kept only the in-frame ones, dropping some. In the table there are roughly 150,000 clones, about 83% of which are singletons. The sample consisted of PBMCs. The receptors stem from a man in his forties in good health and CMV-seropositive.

CDR3 region: CASSWTGDTEAFF. The CDR3 nucleotides read TGTGCCAGCAGTTGGACAGGGGACACTGAAGCTTTCTTT. The chain links TRBV6-5 to TRBJ1-1; 9 nucleotides align to TRBD1. The CDR3 totals 13 residues. The V and J ends lost 4 bases and 3 bases, in that order; junction bases with no gene match: 0. The germline V gene encodes CDR1 MNHEY and CDR2 SVGAGI.

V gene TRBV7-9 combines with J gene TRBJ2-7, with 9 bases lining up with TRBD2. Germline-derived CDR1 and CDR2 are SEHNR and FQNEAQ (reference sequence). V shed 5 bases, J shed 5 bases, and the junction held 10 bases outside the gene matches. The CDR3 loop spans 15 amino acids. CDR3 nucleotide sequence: TGTGCCAGCAGCCGGGCGAGTCTAGCGGGGAACGAGCAGTACTTC. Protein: CASSRASLAGNEQYF.

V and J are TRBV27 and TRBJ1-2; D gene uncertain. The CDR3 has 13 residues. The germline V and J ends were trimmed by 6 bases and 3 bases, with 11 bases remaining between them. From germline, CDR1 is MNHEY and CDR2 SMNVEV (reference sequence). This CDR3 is CASRPRGHYGYTF. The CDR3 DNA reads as TGTGCCAGCAGACCGCGGGGTCACTATGGCTACACCTTC.

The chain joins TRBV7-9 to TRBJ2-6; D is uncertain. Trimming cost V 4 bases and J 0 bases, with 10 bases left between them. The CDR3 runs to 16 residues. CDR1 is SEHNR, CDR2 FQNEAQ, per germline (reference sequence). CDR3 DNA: TGTGCCAGCAGCTCTCAGGCGTTCTCTGGGGCCAACGTCCTGACTTTC. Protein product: CASSSQAFSGANVLTF.

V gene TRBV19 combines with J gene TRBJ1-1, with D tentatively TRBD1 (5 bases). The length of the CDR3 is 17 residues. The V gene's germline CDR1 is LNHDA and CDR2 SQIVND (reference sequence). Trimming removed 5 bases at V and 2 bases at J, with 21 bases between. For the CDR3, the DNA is TGTGCCAGTAGTCTGCGGGCAGGGAGGGTGTTTAACACTGAAGCTTTCTTT. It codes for CASSLRAGRVFNTEAFF.

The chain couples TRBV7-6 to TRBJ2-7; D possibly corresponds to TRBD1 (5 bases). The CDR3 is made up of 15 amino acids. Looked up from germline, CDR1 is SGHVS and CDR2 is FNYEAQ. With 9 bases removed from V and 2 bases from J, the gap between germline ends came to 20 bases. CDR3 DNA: TGTGCCAGTTCGGATCTCCAGGGATCCGCCTACGAGCAGTACTTC. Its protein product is CASSDLQGSAYEQYF. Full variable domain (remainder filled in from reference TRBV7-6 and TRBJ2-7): GAGVSQSPRYKVTKRGQDVALRCDPISGHVSLYWYRQALGQGPEFLTYFNYEAQQDKSGLPNDRFSAERPEGSISTLTIQRTEQRDSAMYRCASSDLQGSAYEQYFGPGTRLTVT.

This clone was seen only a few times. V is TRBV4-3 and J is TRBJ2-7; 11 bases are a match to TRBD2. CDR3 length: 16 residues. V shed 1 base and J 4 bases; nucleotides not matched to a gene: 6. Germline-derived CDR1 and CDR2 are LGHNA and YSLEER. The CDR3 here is CASSQGGTSGDYEQYF. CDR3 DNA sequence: TGCGCCAGCAGCCAAGGAGGGACTAGCGGAGATTACGAGCAGTACTTC.

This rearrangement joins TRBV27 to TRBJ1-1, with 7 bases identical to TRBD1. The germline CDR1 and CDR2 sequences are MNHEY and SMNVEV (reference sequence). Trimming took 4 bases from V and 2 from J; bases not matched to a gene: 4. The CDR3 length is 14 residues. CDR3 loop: CASSYDRANTEAFF. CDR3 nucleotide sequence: TGTGCCAGCAGTTACGACAGGGCAAACACTGAAGCTTTCTTT.

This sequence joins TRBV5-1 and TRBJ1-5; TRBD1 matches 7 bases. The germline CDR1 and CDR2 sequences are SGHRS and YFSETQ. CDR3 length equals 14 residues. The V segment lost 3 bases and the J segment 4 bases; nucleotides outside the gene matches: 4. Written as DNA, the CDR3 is TGCGCCAGCAGCTCGACAGGGCTTAATCAGCCCCAGCATTTT. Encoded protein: CASSSTGLNQPQHF.

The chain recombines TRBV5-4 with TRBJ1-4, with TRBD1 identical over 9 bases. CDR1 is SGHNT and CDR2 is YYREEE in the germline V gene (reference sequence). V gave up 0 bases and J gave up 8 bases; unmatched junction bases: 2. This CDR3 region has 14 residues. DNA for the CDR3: TGTGCCAGCAGCTTGGGCGGGACAGGGGAAAAACTGTTTTTT. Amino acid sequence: CASSLGGTGEKLFF.

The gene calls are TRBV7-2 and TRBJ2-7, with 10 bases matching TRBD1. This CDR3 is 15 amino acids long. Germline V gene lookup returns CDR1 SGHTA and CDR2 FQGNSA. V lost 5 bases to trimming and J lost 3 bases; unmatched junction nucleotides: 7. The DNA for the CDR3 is TGTGCCAGCAGCGCGGACAGGGGGAGAGGCTACGAGCAGTACTTC. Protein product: CASSADRGRGYEQYF.

The CDR3 here is CASSLDRNHEQYF. For the CDR3, the DNA is TGTGCCAGCAGCTTAGACAGGAACCACGAGCAGTACTTC. This sequence joins TRBV7-7 and TRBJ2-7, with D possibly TRBD1 on 5 matching bases. Trimming shortened V by 1 base and J by 5 bases, and 9 bases separated the two germline ends. CDR1 and CDR2 (germline): SSHAT, FNYEAQ (reference sequence). CDR3 length: 13 amino acids.

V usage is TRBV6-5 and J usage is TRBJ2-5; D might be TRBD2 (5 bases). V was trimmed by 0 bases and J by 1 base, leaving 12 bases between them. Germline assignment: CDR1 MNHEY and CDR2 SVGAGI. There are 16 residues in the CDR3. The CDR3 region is CASSYSPLAGQETQYF. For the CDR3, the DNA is TGTGCCAGCAGTTACTCCCCCTTGGCGGGCCAAGAGACCCAGTACTTC.

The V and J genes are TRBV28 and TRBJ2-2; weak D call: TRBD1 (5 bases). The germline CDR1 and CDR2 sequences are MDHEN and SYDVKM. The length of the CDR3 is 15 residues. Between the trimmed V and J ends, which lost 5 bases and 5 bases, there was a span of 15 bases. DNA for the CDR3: TGTGCCAGCAGTCTACGGACACTCTCAACCGGGGAGCTGTTTTTT. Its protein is CASSLRTLSTGELFF.

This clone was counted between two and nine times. The CDR3 DNA reads TGCGCCAGCAGCCAAGATGAAAACAGAGCCTACGAGCAGTACTTC. This codes for CASSQDENRAYEQYF. This chain uses TRBV4-1 with TRBJ2-7; D not certain. Per the germline V gene, CDR1 is MGHRA and CDR2 is YSYEKL. V lost 0 bases, J lost 2 bases, and 11 bases lay in between. The CDR3 length is 15 residues.

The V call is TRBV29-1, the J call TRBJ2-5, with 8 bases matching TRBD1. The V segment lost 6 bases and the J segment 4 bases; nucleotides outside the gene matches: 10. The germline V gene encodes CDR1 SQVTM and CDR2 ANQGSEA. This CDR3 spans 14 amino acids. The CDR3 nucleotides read TGCAGCGTACTTGGAGCACAGGGGGGAGAGACCCAGTACTTC. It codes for CSVLGAQGGETQYF.

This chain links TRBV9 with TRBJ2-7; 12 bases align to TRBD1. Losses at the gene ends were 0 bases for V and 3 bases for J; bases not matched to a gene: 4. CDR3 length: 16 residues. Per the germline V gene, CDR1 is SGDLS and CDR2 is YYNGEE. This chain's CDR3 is CASSVGGTGGIYEQYF. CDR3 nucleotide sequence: TGTGCCAGCAGCGTAGGGGGGACAGGGGGCATCTACGAGCAGTACTTC. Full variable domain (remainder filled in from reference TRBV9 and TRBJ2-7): DSGVTQTPKHLITATGQRVTLRCSPRSGDLSVYWYQQSLDQGLQFLIQYYNGEERAKGNILERFSAQQFPDLHSELNLSSLELGDSALYFCASSVGGTGGIYEQYFGPGTRLTVT.

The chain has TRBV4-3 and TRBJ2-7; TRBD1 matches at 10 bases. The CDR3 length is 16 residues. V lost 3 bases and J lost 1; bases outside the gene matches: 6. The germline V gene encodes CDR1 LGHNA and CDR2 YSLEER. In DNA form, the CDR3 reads TGCGCCAGCAGCCAGGAGACAGGGGGCTTTTCCTACGAGCAGTACTTC. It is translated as CASSQETGGFSYEQYF.

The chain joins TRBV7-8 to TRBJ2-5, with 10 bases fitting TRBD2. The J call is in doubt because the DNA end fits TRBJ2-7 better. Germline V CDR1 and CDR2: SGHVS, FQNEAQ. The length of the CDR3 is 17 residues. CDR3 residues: CASSLASGSRRAYEQYF. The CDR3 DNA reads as TGTGCCAGCAGCTTGGCTAGCGGGAGCCGCAGGGCTTACGAGCAGTACTTC.

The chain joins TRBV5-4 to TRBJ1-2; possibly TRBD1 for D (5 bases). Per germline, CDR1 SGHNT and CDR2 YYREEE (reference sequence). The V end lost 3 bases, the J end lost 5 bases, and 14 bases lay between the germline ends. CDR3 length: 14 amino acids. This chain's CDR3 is CASSSLAGRYGYTF. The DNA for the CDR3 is TGTGCCAGCAGCTCCCTGGCAGGGAGGTATGGCTACACCTTC. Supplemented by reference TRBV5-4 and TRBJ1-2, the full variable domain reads ETGVTQSPTHLIKTRGQQVTLRCSSQSGHNTVSWYQQALGQGPQFIFQYYREEENGRGNFPPRFSGLQFPNYSSELNVNALELDDSALYLCASSSLAGRYGYTFGSGTRLTVV.

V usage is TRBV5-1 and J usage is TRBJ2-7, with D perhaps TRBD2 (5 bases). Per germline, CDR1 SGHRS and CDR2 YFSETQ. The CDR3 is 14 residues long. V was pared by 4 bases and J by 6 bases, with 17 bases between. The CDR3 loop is CASSLLTNRGEQYF. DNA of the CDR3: TGCGCCAGCAGCCTGTTAACCAATCGGGGCGAGCAGTACTTC.

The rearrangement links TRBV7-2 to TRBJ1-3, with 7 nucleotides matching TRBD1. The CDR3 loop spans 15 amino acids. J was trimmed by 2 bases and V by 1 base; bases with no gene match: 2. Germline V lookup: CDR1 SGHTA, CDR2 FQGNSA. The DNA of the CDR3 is TGTGCCAGCAGCTTAGGACAGGGCACTGGAAACACCATATATTTT. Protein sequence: CASSLGQGTGNTIYF.

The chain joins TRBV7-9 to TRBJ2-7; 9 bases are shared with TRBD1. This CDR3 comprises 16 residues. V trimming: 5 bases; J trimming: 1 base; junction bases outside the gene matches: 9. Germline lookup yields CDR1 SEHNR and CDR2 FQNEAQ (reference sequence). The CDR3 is CASSLISTGGSYEQYF. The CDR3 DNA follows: TGTGCCAGCAGCCTGATTTCGACAGGGGGTTCCTACGAGCAGTACTTC.

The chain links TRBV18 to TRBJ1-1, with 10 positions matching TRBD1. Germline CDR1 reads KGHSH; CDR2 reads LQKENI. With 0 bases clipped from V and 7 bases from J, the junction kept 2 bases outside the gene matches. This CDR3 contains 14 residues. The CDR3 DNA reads TGTGCCAGCTCACCACCGGACAGGGGGGGTGAAGCTTTCTTT. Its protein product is CASSPPDRGGEAFF.

The CDR3 loop reads CASRAGQGGIYEQYF. As DNA, the CDR3 is TGTGCCAGTAGGGCCGGACAGGGGGGAATCTACGAGCAGTACTTC. The rearrangement uses TRBV19 and TRBJ2-7; 10 bases fit TRBD1. Unmatched junction bases numbered 8, after V lost 6 bases and J lost 3 bases. The CDR3 contains 15 residues. Germline lookup yields CDR1 LNHDA and CDR2 SQIVND (reference sequence).

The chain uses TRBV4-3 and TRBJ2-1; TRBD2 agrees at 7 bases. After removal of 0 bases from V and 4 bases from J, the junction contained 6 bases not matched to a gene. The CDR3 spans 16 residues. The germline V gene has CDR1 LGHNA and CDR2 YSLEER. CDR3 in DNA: TGCGCCAGCAGCCAAGATGGGGGACTACCGTACAATGAGCAGTTCTTC. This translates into CASSQDGGLPYNEQFF.

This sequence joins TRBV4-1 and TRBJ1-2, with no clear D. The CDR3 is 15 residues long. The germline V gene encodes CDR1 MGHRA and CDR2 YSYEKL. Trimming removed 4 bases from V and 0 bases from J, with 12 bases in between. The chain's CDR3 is CASSLWEASNYGYTF. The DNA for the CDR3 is TGCGCCAGCAGCCTCTGGGAGGCATCTAACTATGGCTACACCTTC.